Included here is one TCR beta chain sequence, with context. Its antigen is unidentified. The record originates from a study of persistence of HIV-infected CD4 T cells. Overall study results and limits: Degenerate expanded CDR3beta sequences were enriched among CMV- and Gag-responding cells. TCR analyses could not target the rare provirus-carrying CMV-responding cells.

The immunoSEQ assay was version 4, run in survey mode. The repertoire was sequenced with immunoSEQ multiplex PCR; TCRdb's copy has only in-frame clones and lacks some. The sample includes tens of thousands of clones, 88% of them seen just once. This CDR3 has 12 amino acids. Deletions cut 6 bases from V and 7 bases from J, with 13 bases between. Germline V gene lookup returns CDR1 MNHEY and CDR2 SVGAGI. Anti-CD3/anti-CD28 beads served as a nonspecific positive control stimulus. Responding CD4+ T cells were sorted by upregulation of both CD40 ligand and CD69. The chain carries TRBV6-5 and TRBJ2-7; weak D call: TRBD1 (6 bases). This sequence was found in an adult woman with HIV who was CMV-seropositive. Source: CD4+ T cells sorted from PBMCs after roughly 20-hour stimulation, taken from a patient who received antiretroviral therapy. The CDR3 DNA follows: TGTGCCAGCAGCCCCAGGGGAAGGGAGCAGTACTTC. Protein sequence: CASSPRGREQYF.